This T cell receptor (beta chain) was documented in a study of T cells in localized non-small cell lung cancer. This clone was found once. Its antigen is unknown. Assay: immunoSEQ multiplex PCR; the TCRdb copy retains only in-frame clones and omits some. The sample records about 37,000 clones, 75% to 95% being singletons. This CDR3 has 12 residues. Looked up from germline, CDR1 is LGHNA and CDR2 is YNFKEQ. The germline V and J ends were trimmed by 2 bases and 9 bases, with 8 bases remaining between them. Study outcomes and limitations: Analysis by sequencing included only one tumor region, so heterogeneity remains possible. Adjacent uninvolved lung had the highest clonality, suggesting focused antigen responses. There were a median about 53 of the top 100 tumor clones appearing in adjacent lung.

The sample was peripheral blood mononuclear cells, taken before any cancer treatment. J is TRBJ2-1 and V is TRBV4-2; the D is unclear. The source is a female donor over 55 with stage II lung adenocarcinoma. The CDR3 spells CASSQMQSEQFF. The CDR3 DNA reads TGTGCCAGCAGCCAAATGCAGTCTGAGCAGTTCTTC.